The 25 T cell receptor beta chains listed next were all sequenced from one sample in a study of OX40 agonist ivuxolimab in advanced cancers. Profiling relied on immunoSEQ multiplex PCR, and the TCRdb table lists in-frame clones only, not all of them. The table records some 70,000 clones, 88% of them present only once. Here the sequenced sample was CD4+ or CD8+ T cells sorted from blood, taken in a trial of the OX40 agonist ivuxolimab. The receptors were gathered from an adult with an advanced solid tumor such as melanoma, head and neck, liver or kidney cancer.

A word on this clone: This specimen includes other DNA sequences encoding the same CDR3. CDR3 nucleotide sequence: TGCGCCAGCAGCCAAGAAGGTGGGAAAGTGGCGGGACAGGGGGAGACCCAGTACTTC. Amino acids: CASSQEGGKVAGQGETQYF. The gene calls are TRBV4-1 and TRBJ2-5; 10 bases agree with TRBD1. Trimming took 0 bases from V and 5 from J; bases not matched to a gene: 15. CDR3 length equals 19 residues. Germline V gives CDR1 MGHRA, CDR2 YSYEKL.

The DNA for the CDR3 is TGCAGCGTTGAAGACGAAGCGGGGGTTCCCACAGATACGCAGTATTTT. This gives the protein CSVEDEAGVPTDTQYF. The rearrangement links TRBV29-1 to TRBJ2-3; 8 bases fit TRBD2. The CDR3 spans 16 residues. Losses at the gene ends were 0 bases for V and 2 bases for J; bases not matched to a gene: 7. Germline CDR1 SQVTM, CDR2 ANQGSEA.

This chain's CDR3 is CAISGDRGLQTFF. CDR3 nucleotide sequence: TGTGCCATCAGTGGGGACAGGGGGCTACAAACTTTCTTT. The chain joins TRBV10-3 to TRBJ1-1; 12 bases map to TRBD1. Unmatched junction bases numbered 6, after V lost 4 bases and J lost 12 bases. CDR1 and CDR2 (germline): ENHRY, SYGVKD. The CDR3 length is 13 residues.

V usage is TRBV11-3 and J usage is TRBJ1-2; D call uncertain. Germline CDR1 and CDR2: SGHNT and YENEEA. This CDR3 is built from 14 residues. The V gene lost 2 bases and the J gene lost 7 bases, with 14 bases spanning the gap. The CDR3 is CASSLNSLGVGYTF. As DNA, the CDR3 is TGTGCCAGCAGCTTAAACAGCCTTGGCGTTGGCTACACCTTC.

CDR3 DNA sequence: TGTGCCAGCAGCTTATGGGGGGCGCGGAATGGCTACACCTTC. It yields the protein CASSLWGARNGYTF. The chain combines TRBV7-2 with TRBJ1-2, with TRBD1 as a possible D gene (6 bases). The V end lost 2 bases, the J end lost 6 bases, and 13 bases lay between the germline ends. Germline CDR1 reads SGHTA; CDR2 reads FQGNSA. The length of the CDR3 is 14 residues. Looking up the rest from reference TRBV7-2 and TRBJ1-2 gives the full variable domain: GAGVSQSPSNKVTEKGKDVELRCDPISGHTALYWYRQSLGQGLEFLIYFQGNSAPDKSGLPSDRFSAERTGGSVSTLTIQRTQQEDSAVYLCASSLWGARNGYTFGSGTRLTVV.

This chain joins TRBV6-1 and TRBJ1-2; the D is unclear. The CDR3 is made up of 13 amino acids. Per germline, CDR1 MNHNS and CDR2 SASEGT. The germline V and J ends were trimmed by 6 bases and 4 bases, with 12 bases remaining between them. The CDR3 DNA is TGTGCCAGCAGGGAGATGGGAAGCTATGGCTACACCTTC. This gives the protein CASREMGSYGYTF.

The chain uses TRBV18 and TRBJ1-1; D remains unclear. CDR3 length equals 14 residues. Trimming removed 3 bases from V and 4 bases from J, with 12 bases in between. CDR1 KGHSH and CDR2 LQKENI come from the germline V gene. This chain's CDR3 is CASSPGVESTEAFF. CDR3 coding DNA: TGTGCCAGCTCACCCGGGGTGGAGTCCACTGAAGCTTTCTTT. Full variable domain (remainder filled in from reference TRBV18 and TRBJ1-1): NAGVMQNPRHLVRRRGQEARLRCSPMKGHSHVYWYRQLPEEGLKFMVYLQKENIIDESGMPKERFSAEFPKEGPSILRIQQVVRGDSAAYFCASSPGVESTEAFFGQGTRLTVV.

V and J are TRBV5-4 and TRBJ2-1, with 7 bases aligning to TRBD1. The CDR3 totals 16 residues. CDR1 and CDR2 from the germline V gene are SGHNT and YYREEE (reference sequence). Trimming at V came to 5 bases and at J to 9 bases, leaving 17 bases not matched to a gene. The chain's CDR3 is CASSATPGQLHGEQFF. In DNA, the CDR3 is TGTGCCAGCAGTGCGACCCCGGGACAGCTGCACGGTGAGCAGTTCTTC.

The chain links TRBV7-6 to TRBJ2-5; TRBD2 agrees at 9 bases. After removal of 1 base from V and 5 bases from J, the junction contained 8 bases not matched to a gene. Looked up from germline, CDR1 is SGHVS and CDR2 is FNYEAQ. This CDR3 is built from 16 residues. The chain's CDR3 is CASSLVAGGQGETQYF. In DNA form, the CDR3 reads TGTGCCAGCAGCTTAGTGGCGGGAGGGCAGGGTGAGACCCAGTACTTC. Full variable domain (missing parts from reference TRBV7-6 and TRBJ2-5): GAGVSQSPRYKVTKRGQDVALRCDPISGHVSLYWYRQALGQGPEFLTYFNYEAQQDKSGLPNDRFSAERPEGSISTLTIQRTEQRDSAMYRCASSLVAGGQGETQYFGPGTRLLVL.

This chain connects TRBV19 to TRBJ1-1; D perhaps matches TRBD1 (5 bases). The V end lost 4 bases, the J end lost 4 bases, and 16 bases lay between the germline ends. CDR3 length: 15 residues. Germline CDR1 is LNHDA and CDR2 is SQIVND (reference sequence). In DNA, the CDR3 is TGTGCCAGTAGTACTGACGGGACTCCAGCCACTGAAGCTTTCTTT. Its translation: CASSTDGTPATEAFF.

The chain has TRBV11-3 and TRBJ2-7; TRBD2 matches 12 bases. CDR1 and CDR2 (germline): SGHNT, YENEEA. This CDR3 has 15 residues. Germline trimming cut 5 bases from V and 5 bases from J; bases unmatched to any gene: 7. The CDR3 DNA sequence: TGTGCCAGCAGCGAGGGGACTAGCGGGTCGGACGAGCAGTACTTC. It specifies CASSEGTSGSDEQYF.

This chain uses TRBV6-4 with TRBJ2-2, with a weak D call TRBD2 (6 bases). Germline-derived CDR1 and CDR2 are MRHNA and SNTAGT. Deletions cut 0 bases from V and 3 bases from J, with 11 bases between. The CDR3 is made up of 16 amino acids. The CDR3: CASSDSAGGDTGELFF. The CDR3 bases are TGTGCCAGCAGTGACTCGGCGGGCGGGGACACCGGGGAGCTGTTTTTT.

The DNA for the CDR3 is TGTGCCAGCAGCCGGGACAGGGCGGCTGAAGCTTTCTTT. It yields the protein CASSRDRAAEAFF. The rearrangement joins TRBV11-3 to TRBJ1-1; 9 positions agree with TRBD1. The CDR3 is 13 amino acids. The trim removed 5 bases at V and 6 bases at J, leaving 4 bases unmatched. Looked up from germline, CDR1 is SGHNT and CDR2 is YENEEA.

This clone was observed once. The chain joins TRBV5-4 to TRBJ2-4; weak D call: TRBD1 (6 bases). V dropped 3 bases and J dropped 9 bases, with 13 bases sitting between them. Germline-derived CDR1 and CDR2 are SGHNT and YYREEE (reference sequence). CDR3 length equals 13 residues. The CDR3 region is CASSSDSRSIQYF. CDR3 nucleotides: TGTGCCAGCAGCTCGGACAGTCGGAGCATTCAGTACTTC.

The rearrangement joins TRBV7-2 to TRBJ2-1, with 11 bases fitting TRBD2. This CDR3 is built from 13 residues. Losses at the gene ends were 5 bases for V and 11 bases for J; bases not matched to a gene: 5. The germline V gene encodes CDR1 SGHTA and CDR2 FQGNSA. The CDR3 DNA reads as TGTGCCAGCAGCATACTAGCGGGGGCGAAGCAGTTCTTC. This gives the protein CASSILAGAKQFF.

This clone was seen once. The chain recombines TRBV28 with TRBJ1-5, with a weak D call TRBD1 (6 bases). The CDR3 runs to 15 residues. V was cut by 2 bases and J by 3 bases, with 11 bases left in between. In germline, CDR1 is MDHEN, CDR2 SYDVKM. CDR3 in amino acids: CASSLGGFYNQPQHF. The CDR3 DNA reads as TGTGCCAGCAGTTTAGGGGGCTTTTACAATCAGCCCCAGCATTTT.

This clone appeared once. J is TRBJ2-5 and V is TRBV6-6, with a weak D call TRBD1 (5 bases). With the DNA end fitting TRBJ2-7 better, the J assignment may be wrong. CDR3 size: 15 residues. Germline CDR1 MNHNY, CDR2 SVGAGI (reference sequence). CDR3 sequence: CASSYGHPSSYEQYF. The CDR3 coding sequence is TGTGCCAGCAGTTACGGACACCCGAGCTCCTACGAGCAGTACTTC.

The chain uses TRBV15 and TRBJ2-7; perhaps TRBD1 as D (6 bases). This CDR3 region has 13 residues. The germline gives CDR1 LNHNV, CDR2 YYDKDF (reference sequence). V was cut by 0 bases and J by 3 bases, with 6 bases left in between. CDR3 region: CATSREGGYEQYF. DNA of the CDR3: TGTGCCACCAGCAGAGAAGGGGGCTACGAGCAGTACTTC.

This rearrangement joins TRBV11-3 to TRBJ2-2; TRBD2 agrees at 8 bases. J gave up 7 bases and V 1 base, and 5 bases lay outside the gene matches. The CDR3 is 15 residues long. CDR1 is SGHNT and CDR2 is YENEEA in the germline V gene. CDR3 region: CASSLGAGADGELFF. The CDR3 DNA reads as TGTGCCAGCAGCTTAGGAGCGGGAGCTGACGGGGAGCTGTTTTTT.

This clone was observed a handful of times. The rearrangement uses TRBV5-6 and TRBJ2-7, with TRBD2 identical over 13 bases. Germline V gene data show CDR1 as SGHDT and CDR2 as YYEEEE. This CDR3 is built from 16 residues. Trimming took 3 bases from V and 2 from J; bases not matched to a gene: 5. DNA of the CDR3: TGTGCCAGCAGCTCGACTACTAGCGGGAGGGCCTACGAGCAGTACTTC. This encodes CASSSTTSGRAYEQYF. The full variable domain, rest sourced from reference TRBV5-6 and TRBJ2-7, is DAGVTQSPTHLIKTRGQQVTLRCSPKSGHDTVSWYQQALGQGPQFIFQYYEEEERQRGNFPDRFSGHQFPNYSSELNVNALLLGDSALYLCASSSTTSGRAYEQYFGPGTRLTVT.

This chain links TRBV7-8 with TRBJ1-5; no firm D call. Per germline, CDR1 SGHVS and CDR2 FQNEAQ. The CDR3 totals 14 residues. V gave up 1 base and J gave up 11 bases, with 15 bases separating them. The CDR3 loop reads CASSLGVDVKTQHF. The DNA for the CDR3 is TGTGCCAGCAGCTTAGGGGTCGATGTGAAAACCCAGCATTTT.

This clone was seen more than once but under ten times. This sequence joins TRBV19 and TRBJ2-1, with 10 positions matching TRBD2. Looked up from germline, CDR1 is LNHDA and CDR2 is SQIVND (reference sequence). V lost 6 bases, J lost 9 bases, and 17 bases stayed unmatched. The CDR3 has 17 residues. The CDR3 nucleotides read TGTGCCAGTAGGGGCCAGGGGTTAGCGGGAGGATCTAGTGAGCAGTTCTTC. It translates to CASRGQGLAGGSSEQFF.

The CDR3 is CASSLSGKIYGYTF. CDR3 bases: TGTGCCAGCAGTTTATCCGGGAAGATCTATGGCTACACCTTC. The gene calls are TRBV28 and TRBJ1-2, with unresolved D. CDR1 is MDHEN, CDR2 SYDVKM, per germline. The V gene lost 1 base and the J gene lost 4 bases, with 10 bases spanning the gap. CDR3 length: 14 amino acids.

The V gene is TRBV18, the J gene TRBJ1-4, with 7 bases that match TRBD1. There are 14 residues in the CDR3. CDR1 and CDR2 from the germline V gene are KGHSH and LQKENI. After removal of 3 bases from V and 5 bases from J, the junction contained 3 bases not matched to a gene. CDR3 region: CASSPGTVNEKLFF. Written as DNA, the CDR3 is TGTGCCAGCTCACCGGGGACAGTGAATGAAAAACTGTTTTTT.

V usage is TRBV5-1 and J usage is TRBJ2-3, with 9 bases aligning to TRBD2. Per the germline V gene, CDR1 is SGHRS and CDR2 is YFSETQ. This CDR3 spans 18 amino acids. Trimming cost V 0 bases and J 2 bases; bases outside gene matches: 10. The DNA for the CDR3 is TGCGCCAGCAGCTTGGCCATAACTAGCGGGCGAACCACAGATACGCAGTATTTT. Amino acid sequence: CASSLAITSGRTTDTQYF.